This T cell receptor beta chain was recorded in a study of blood T cell repertoires in COVID-19. About the research overall: T cells, B-cell-depleted T cells, or PBMCs supplied cDNA or gDNA.

This clone was seen once. CDR3 length: 11 amino acids. The germline V gene encodes CDR1 GTSNPN and CDR2 SVGIG (reference sequence). V shed 0 bases and J shed 9 bases, with 9 bases lying between them. Seattle patient enrollment occurred during active infection, with longitudinal follow-up thereafter. Per the original data handling: The authors estimated nucleated cell counts from reference gene primer amplification. Here immunoSEQ multiplex PCR was the method, and the copy in TCRdb shows in-frame clones only, minus some. The V and J calls and the clone size are those of that table, but D and trimming were determined from the DNA. The sample comprises some 150,000 clones, approximately 87% of which are singletons, and approximately 11% rests with the top ten.

V is TRBV30 and J is TRBJ2-7; maybe TRBD2 (5 bases). The origin of this receptor is a woman in her fifties or sixties with COVID-19, enrolled during active disease. The sequencing sample was made of peripheral blood. CDR3 protein: CAWSVRSGQYF. The CDR3 nucleotides read TGTGCCTGGAGTGTACGGAGCGGGCAGTACTTC.